This T cell receptor (beta chain) derives from a study of beta chain features in type 1 diabetes. The study reverse transcribed the entire isolated RNA, so it sequenced expressed TCRB transcripts. Measured with immunoSEQ multiplex PCR; TCRdb has only the in-frame clones, and not every one. The sample includes about 240,000 clones, 25% to 30% of them seen just once. Study-wide points: For Type 1 diabetes patients, all four CD4+ subsets carried TCRB CDR3s that were moderately but significantly shorter. VDJ junctions from type 1 diabetes patients carried fewer insertions and larger deletions. Unsettled here was the matter of whether HLA type influences TCRB rearrangement.

The CDR3 has 13 amino acids. Between the trimmed V and J ends, which lost 9 bases and 2 bases, there was a span of 14 bases. The germline V gene has CDR1 LNHDA and CDR2 SQIVND (reference sequence). The table lists this clone with many counts. What it recognizes is unknown. The source of this sequence is a man aged 25 to 40 in good health. Sequences were obtained from central memory CD4+ T cells from blood. V and J are TRBV19 and TRBJ2-7; no clear D. The CDR3: CASSPGHTYEQYF. The CDR3 DNA is TGTGCCAGCAGCCCGGGCCATACCTACGAGCAGTACTTC.